This T cell receptor (beta chain) derives from a study of blood T cell repertoires in COVID-19. Germline V gene data show CDR1 as MNHNY and CDR2 as SVGAGI (reference sequence). V lost 2 bases and J lost 6; bases outside the gene matches: 4. The CDR3 length is 15 residues. Method: immunoSEQ multiplex PCR; TCRdb's copy keeps in-frame clones and lacks some. The sample consists of 200,000 to 300,000 clones, roughly 88% of them appearing once. The sequence came from a woman in her twenties or thirties with COVID-19, enrolled during active disease. The genes are TRBV6-6 and TRBJ1-4, with 9 positions matching TRBD1. Sequenced sample: peripheral blood. The CDR3 protein is CASSYGTGRDEKLFF. Here the CDR3 DNA reads TGTGCCAGCAGTTACGGGACAGGGAGGGATGAAAAACTGTTTTTT.